Each of the 16 T cell receptor beta chains below was sequenced from the same sample in a study of Graves' ophthalmopathy and Graves' hyperthyroidism. Amplified material comprised TCR beta CDR3 regions derived from RNA transcripts. Amplification began with first-round RT-PCR using HTBI primers, then second-round multiplex PCR was performed. TCRdb ran MiXCR on the multiplex PCR reads and lists one entry per CDR3 protein. The sample includes 340,000 or so distinct CDR3 sequences, roughly 15% of them seen just once. The sequenced sample was peripheral blood. The receptors were sampled from an adult man with Graves' ophthalmopathy.

In this sample, this clonotype turned up many times. The V and J genes are TRBV28 and TRBJ1-3, with a tentative D call TRBD1 (5 bases). Between the trimmed V and J ends, which lost 7 bases and 0 bases, there was a span of 16 bases. Per the germline V gene, CDR1 is MDHEN and CDR2 is SYDVKM. The CDR3 runs 16 residues. In nucleotides, the CDR3 is TGTGCCAGCAACAGGCTTGGACCTACCTCTGGAAACACCATATATTTT. Translating it yields CASNRLGPTSGNTIYF. The variable domain in full, with the rest retrieved from reference TRBV28 and TRBJ1-3, is DVKVTQSSRYLVKRTGEKVFLECVQDMDHENMFWYRQDPGLGLRLIYFSYDVKMKEKGDIPEGYSVSREKKERFSLILESASTNQTSMYLCASNRLGPTSGNTIYFGEGSWLTVV.

The chain carries TRBV6-2 or TRBV6-3 and TRBJ2-7; D unresolved. The CDR3 is made up of 16 amino acids. V lost 1 base to trimming and J lost 1 base, with 14 bases between them. Per germline, CDR1 MNHEY and CDR2 SVGEGT. CDR3 sequence (DNA): TGTGCCAGCAGTTACTACCCCAGAGGATATTCCTACGAGCAGTACTTC. As protein: CASSYYPRGYSYEQYF.

This clonotype was picked up many times. The V call is TRBV7-3, the J call TRBJ1-3; D remains unclear. Germline assignment: CDR1 SGHTA and CDR2 FQGTGA. Trimming removed 0 bases from V and 0 bases from J, with 6 bases in between. The CDR3 is 15 amino acids. Here the CDR3 DNA reads TGTGCCAGCAGCTTAACAGGCAGCTCTGGAAACACCATATATTTT. This codes for CASSLTGSSGNTIYF.

In its sample, this clonotype was seen many times. The rearrangement uses TRBV28 and TRBJ2-5; D call uncertain. This CDR3 has 13 residues. Germline V gene data show CDR1 as MDHEN and CDR2 as SYDVKM. The ends were cut back, 4 bases at V and 5 bases at J, with 11 bases in the middle. In nucleotides, the CDR3 is TGTGCCAGCAGTTCCAGCCCTTGGGAGACCCAGTACTTC. It specifies CASSSSPWETQYF.

This clonotype was found many times. The chain combines TRBV5-1 with TRBJ1-2; possible D gene TRBD1, 5 bases. Trimming shortened V by 5 bases and J by 6 bases, and 14 bases separated the two germline ends. The CDR3 extends over 13 amino acids. Germline CDR1 is SGHRS and CDR2 is YFSETQ. CDR3 protein: CASRTRDVDGYTF. CDR3 nucleotides: TGCGCCAGCAGAACCCGGGACGTAGATGGCTACACCTTC.

V gene TRBV12-5 combines with J gene TRBJ2-5, with a weak D call TRBD2 (5 bases). The CDR3 runs 12 residues. V was clipped by 7 bases and J by 7 bases, with 13 bases between them. The germline CDR1 and CDR2 sequences are LGHNT and FRNRAP. The CDR3 loop is CASAPPEGTQYF. In nucleotides, the CDR3 is TGTGCTAGTGCCCCCCCAGAGGGGACCCAGTACTTC.

This clonotype was picked up many times. The genes are TRBV2 and TRBJ1-5; TRBD1 matches 10 bases. CDR1 SNHLY and CDR2 FYNNEI come from the germline V gene. Trimming took 7 bases from V and 7 from J; bases not matched to a gene: 7. The CDR3 consists of 14 residues. As DNA, the CDR3 is TGTGCCAGCAAGGAGACAGGGGGCGAACAGCCCCAGCATTTT. The encoded protein is CASKETGGEQPQHF.

The sample holds a few counts of this clonotype. The rearrangement links TRBV11-3 to TRBJ2-2; D might be TRBD1 (6 bases). The CDR3 runs 15 residues. V dropped 5 bases and J dropped 0 bases, with 10 bases sitting between them. The germline gives CDR1 SGHNT, CDR2 YENEEA. The chain's CDR3 is CASSPRTANTGELFF. CDR3 nucleotide sequence: TGTGCCAGCAGCCCGAGGACAGCGAACACCGGGGAGCTGTTTTTT.

The chain carries TRBV12-3 or TRBV12-4 and TRBJ2-4; D unclear. Trimming took 9 bases from V and 14 from J, leaving 20 bases between them. CDR3 size: 12 residues. The CDR3 DNA reads TGTGCCAGTGGCTATCTCGCGACTGCTAAGTACTTC. Translated: CASGYLATAKYF.

This clonotype was recorded at least ten times. An end of the junction differs from the germline gene, which may be a read error. J is TRBJ2-5 and V is TRBV24-1; possibly TRBD1 or TRBD2 for D (5 bases each). Germline V gives CDR1 KGHDR, CDR2 SFDVKD. The CDR3 extends over 18 amino acids. CDR3 sequence reads: CATSGLAGTAPGQETQYF. CDR3 coding DNA: TGTGCCACCAGTGGTTTGGCAGGGACCGCACCGGGCCAAGAGACCCAGTACTTC.

This clonotype was picked up many times. The chain joins TRBV20-1 to TRBJ2-7; 11 nucleotides agree with TRBD1. V lost 0 bases, J lost 6 bases, and 4 bases stayed unmatched. The CDR3 totals 14 residues. The germline CDR1 and CDR2 sequences are DFQATT and SNEGSKA (reference sequence). The CDR3 bases are TGCAGTGCTAGAGATTGGGACAGGGGGAGCGAGCAGTACTTC. Translated: CSARDWDRGSEQYF.

This clonotype has ten or more counts. V gene TRBV20-1 combines with J gene TRBJ2-2; D may correspond to TRBD1 or TRBD2 (6 bases each). V was cut by 1 base and J by 6 bases, with 12 bases left in between. CDR1 is DFQATT and CDR2 is SNEGSKA in the germline V gene (reference sequence). CDR3 length equals 14 residues. The CDR3 protein is CSARVRGRAGELFF. CDR3 DNA: TGCAGTGCTAGAGTACGGGGGCGGGCCGGGGAGCTGTTTTTT.

This clonotype was recorded once. This may be a read error, as it is one base from a much larger clone. The rearrangement uses TRBV28 and TRBJ2-4; possibly TRBD1 for D (6 bases). Germline V lookup: CDR1 MDHEN, CDR2 SYDVKM. CDR3 size: 13 residues. CDR3 DNA sequence: TGTGCCAGCAGTCCGACAGGCCGAGACATTCCGTACTTC. Amino acids: CASSPTGRDIPYF.

This clonotype was counted at least ten times. V usage is TRBV9 and J usage is TRBJ1-3; 8 nucleotides line up with TRBD1. CDR3 length equals 16 residues. In germline, CDR1 is SGDLS, CDR2 YYNGEE. Germline trimming cut 3 bases from V and 3 bases from J; bases unmatched to any gene: 8. The DNA for the CDR3 is TGTGCCAGCAGCGCCACACCAGACAGGGGTGGAAACACCATATATTTT. This codes for CASSATPDRGGNTIYF.

Ten or more counts support this clonotype. The V gene is TRBV15, the J gene TRBJ1-2; tentative D call: TRBD1 (6 bases). CDR1 is LNHNV, CDR2 YYDKDF, per germline (reference sequence). This CDR3 has 15 amino acids. The germline V and J ends were trimmed by 0 bases and 6 bases, with 14 bases remaining between them. CDR3 DNA sequence: TGTGCCACCAGCAGAGATCCACAGGGTAGACATGGCTACACCTTC. Encoded protein: CATSRDPQGRHGYTF.

This clonotype was observed at least ten times. The V call is TRBV27, the J call TRBJ1-5, with 7 positions matching TRBD1. From germline, CDR1 is MNHEY and CDR2 SMNVEV (reference sequence). CDR3 length: 13 amino acids. V lost 10 bases, J lost 4 bases, and 7 bases stayed unmatched. DNA of the CDR3: TGTGCCACCCGGGGGACAGTAAATCAGCCCCAGCATTTT. Its protein product is CATRGTVNQPQHF.